This record covers a single T cell receptor beta chain. Its antigen is not known. The data were taken from a study of response to subunit inactivated influenza vaccine. Study-wide results and limits: The authors suggested that every seasonal influenza vaccination recruits few new T cells.

The ends were cut back, 0 bases at V and 2 bases at J, with 10 bases in the middle. Looked up from germline, CDR1 is ENHRY and CDR2 is SYGVKD. The CDR3 sequence is 15 residues long. A single record per CDR3 protein comes from TCRdb applying MiXCR to the RT-PCR reads. The data hold under 850,000 distinct CDR3 sequences, with roughly 18% observed a single time. This receptor was taken from a man aged 50-60 years who received an inactivated influenza vaccine. The genes are TRBV10-3 and TRBJ2-5, with D hard to call. The sequencing used PBMCs from blood, collected 4 to 6 days after vaccination. Here the CDR3 reads CAISESRVWQETQYF. The CDR3 DNA reads TGTGCCATCAGTGAGTCTAGGGTTTGGCAAGAGACCCAGTACTTC.